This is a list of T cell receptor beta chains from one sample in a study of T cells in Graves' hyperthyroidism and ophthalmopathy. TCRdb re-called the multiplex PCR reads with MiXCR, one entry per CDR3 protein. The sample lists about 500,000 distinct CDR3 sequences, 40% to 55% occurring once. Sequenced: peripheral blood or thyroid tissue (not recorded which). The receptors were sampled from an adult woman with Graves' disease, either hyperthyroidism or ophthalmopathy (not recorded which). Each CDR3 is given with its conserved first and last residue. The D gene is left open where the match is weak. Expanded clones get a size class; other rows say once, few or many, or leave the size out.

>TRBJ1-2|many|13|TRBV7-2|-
CASSLLINYGYTF
TGTGCCAGCAGCCTCCTTATAAACTATGGCTACACCTTC
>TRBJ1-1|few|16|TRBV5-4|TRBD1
CASSVDPGTANTEAFF
TGTGCCAGCAGCGTAGATCCCGGGACAGCGAACACTGAAGCTTTCTTT
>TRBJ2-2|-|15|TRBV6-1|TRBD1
CASTLGTVNTGELFF
TGTGCCAGCACCCTGGGGACAGTGAACACCGGGGAGCTGTTTTTT
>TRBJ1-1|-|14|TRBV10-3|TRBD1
CAISGGGRRTEAFF
TGTGCCATCAGCGGAGGGGGCAGGCGCACTGAAGCTTTCTTT
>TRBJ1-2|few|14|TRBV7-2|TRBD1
CASSSGTAYYGYTF
TGTGCCAGCAGCTCCGGGACAGCGTACTATGGCTACACCTTC
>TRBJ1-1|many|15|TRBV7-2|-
CASSRYRIMNTEAFF
TGTGCCAGCAGTCGTTACAGGATCATGAACACTGAAGCTTTCTTT
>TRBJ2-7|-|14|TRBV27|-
CASSFVLGVGEQYF
TGTGCCAGCAGTTTTGTTTTAGGGGTGGGCGAGCAGTACTTC
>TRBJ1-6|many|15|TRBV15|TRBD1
CATSRETGANSPLHF
TGTGCCACCAGCAGAGAGACAGGGGCCAATTCACCCCTCCACTTT
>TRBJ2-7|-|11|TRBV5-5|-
CASSRQIQQYF
TGTGCCAGCAGCCGACAAATTCAGCAGTACTTC
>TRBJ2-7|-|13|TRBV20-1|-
CSAPPSRSYEQYF
TGCAGTGCCCCGCCTAGCAGGTCCTACGAGCAGTACTTC
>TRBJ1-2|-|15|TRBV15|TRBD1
CASSPPDRVEDGYTF
TGTGCCAGCAGTCCCCCCGACAGGGTTGAGGATGGCTACACCTTC
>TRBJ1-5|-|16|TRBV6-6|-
CASSFSPDYSNQPQHF
TGTGCCAGCAGTTTCTCCCCGGATTATAGCAATCAGCCCCAGCATTTT
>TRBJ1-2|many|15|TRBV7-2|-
CASSLDRPERGGYTF
TGTGCCAGCAGCTTAGACAGACCCGAGAGGGGTGGCTACACCTTC
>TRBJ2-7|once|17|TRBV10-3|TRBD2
CAIRTGLAGTSSYEQYF
TGTGCCATCAGGACGGGACTAGCGGGGACTAGCTCCTACGAGCAGTACTTC
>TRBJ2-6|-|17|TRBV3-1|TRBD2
CASSQGLASSGANVLTF
TGTGCCAGCAGCCAAGGACTAGCGAGCTCTGGGGCCAACGTCCTGACTTTC
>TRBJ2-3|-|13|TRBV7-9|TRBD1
CASKDRVTGTQYF
TGTGCCAGTAAAGACAGGGTGACAGGTACGCAGTATTTT
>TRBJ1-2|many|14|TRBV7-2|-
CASSLKTGPEVHTF
TGTGCCAGCAGCTTAAAAACAGGGCCCGAGGTGCACACCTTC
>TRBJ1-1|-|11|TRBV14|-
CASSQVDEAFF
TGTGCCAGCAGCCAAGTCGATGAAGCTTTCTTT
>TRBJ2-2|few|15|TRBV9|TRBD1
CASEVGQGEAGELFF
TGTGCCAGCGAAGTGGGACAGGGAGAGGCCGGGGAGCTGTTTTTT
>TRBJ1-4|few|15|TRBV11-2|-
CASSPPGGGHEKLFF
TGTGCCAGCAGCCCCCCCGGAGGAGGGCATGAAAAACTGTTTTTT
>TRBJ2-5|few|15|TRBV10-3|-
CAISESRSMRETQYF
TGTGCCATCAGTGAGTCCAGGAGTATGAGAGAGACCCAGTACTTC
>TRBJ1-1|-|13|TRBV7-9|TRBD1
CASRSGTDSEAFF
TGTGCCAGCAGATCCGGGACAGACTCTGAAGCTTTCTTT
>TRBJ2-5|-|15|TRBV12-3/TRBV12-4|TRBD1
CASSFVGQGSETQYF
TGTGCCAGCAGTTTCGTCGGACAGGGCTCGGAGACCCAGTACTTC
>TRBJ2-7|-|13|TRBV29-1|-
CSVGGSGSYEQYF
TGCAGCGTCGGGGGTAGCGGATCCTACGAGCAGTACTTC
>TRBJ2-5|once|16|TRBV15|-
CATSLDRSPQRETQYF
TGTGCCACCAGCCTTGACCGCAGCCCCCAGAGGGAGACCCAGTACTTC
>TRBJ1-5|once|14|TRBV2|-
CASRKGGANQPQHF
TGTGCCAGCAGGAAGGGGGGGGCAAATCAGCCCCAGCATTTT
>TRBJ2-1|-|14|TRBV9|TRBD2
CASSGAGESTEQFF
TGTGCCAGTAGTGGAGCGGGGGAGAGTACTGAGCAGTTCTTC
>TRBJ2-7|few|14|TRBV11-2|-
CASSRTVFPYEQYF
TGTGCCAGCAGCCGGACAGTGTTTCCCTACGAGCAGTACTTC
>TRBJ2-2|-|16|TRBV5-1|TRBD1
CASSSWTGSNTGELFF
TGCGCCAGCAGCTCCTGGACAGGGTCGAACACCGGGGAGCTGTTTTTT
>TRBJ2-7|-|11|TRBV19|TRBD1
CATRSTGGQYF
TGTGCCACCCGGAGTACAGGGGGGCAGTACTTC
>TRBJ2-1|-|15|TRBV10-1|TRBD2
CASSELGRGDNEQFF
TGCGCCAGCAGTGAGCTGGGCCGGGGGGACAATGAGCAGTTCTTC
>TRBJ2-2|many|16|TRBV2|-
CASSEDGTGTTGELFF
TGTGCCAGCAGTGAAGACGGAACAGGGACCACCGGGGAGCTGTTTTTT
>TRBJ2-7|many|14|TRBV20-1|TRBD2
CSARDRSGKEEQYF
TGCAGTGCTAGAGATCGTAGCGGGAAGGAGGAGCAGTACTTC
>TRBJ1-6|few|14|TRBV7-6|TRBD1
CASSSGTEHSPLHF
TGTGCCAGCAGCTCCGGGACAGAACATTCACCCCTCCACTTT